A single sample is the source of the 19 T cell receptor beta chains below, sequenced in a study of a mutant IDH1 vaccine in newly diagnosed glioma (dated by TCRdb to 2020 to 2022). The method was the immunoSEQ multiplex PCR assay. The table was pulled from immuneACCESS by TCRdb, which kept in-frame rearrangements only. Such tables lose some clones; where checked, under half of the loss comes from unresolved V genes, and the rest has no known cause. Present in this sample are tens of thousands of clones, roughly 80% of which were seen just once. Roughly 5.2% of the sample rests with the top ten. No antigen has been assigned to these receptors. The sample's time point, from its label and the paper: week 35, safety follow-up. Every vaccine dose consisted of 300 ug of a 20-mer mutant IDH1 peptide in Montanide, administered subcutaneously together with topical imiquimod. The specimen comprised PBMCs, sampled from a glioma patient whose treatment included an IDH1 peptide vaccine. The receptors were gathered from a middle-aged man with glioma.

The chain recombines TRBV18 with TRBJ2-5; tentative D call: TRBD2 (5 bases). The length of the CDR3 is 12 residues. Trimming left V 3 bases short and J 9 bases short, with 11 bases between. CDR1 is KGHSH, CDR2 LQKENI, per germline. CDR3 sequence reads: CASSPGSSAQYF. The CDR3 DNA is TGTGCCAGCTCACCCGGTAGTAGCGCCCAGTACTTC.

The V call is TRBV29-1, the J call TRBJ1-3; D remains unclear. This CDR3 is built from 14 residues. V lost 4 bases and J lost 4, with 14 bases in between. The germline V gene encodes CDR1 SQVTM and CDR2 ANQGSEA. DNA for the CDR3: TGCAGCGTTGGACCATCCTTGGGGGGAAACACCATATATTTT. Its protein is CSVGPSLGGNTIYF.

This sequence joins TRBV11-2 and TRBJ1-2, with D perhaps TRBD1 (6 bases). Germline CDR1 reads SGHAT; CDR2 reads FQNNGV. The CDR3 totals 14 residues. V dropped 5 bases and J dropped 1 base, with 11 bases sitting between them. The CDR3 spells CASSGRGFNYGYTF. The CDR3 nucleotides are TGTGCCAGCAGCGGAAGGGGGTTTAACTATGGCTACACCTTC.

The J gene is TRBJ2-5, the V gene TRBV30; D is unresolved. Between the trimmed V and J ends, which lost 3 bases and 5 bases, there was a span of 10 bases. Germline V CDR1 and CDR2: GTSNPN, SVGIG (reference sequence). This CDR3 has 12 residues. CDR3 nucleotide sequence: TGTGCCTGGAGGGCCGCCGGGGAGACCCAGTACTTC. This codes for CAWRAAGETQYF.

This chain joins TRBV7-2 and TRBJ2-7, with 7 bases lining up with TRBD1. Per the germline V gene, CDR1 is SGHTA and CDR2 is FQGNSA. This CDR3 contains 13 residues. V dropped 5 bases and J dropped 4; count of bases not matched to a gene: 5. Here the CDR3 reads CASSPKGQYEQYF. CDR3 coding DNA: TGTGCCAGCAGCCCAAAGGGACAGTACGAGCAGTACTTC.

The chain employs TRBV27 and TRBJ1-2, with 7 bases lining up with TRBD1. This CDR3 has 13 residues. Germline CDR1 MNHEY, CDR2 SMNVEV (reference sequence). V trimming: 2 bases; J trimming: 7 bases; junction bases outside the gene matches: 4. This CDR3 is CASSLEGAGGYTF. CDR3 nucleotides: TGTGCCAGCAGTTTAGAGGGGGCAGGTGGCTACACCTTC.

CDR3 protein: CATSDTMLEPQHF. The CDR3 coding sequence is TGTGCCACCTCCGACACCATGCTGGAGCCCCAGCATTTT. The chain combines TRBV28 with TRBJ1-5; D remains unclear. The germline V gene encodes CDR1 MDHEN and CDR2 SYDVKM. The length of the CDR3 is 13 residues. Trimming cost V 10 bases and J 8 bases, with 18 bases left between them.

V usage is TRBV5-6 and J usage is TRBJ2-7; no reliable D call. V lost 0 bases, J lost 3 bases, and 10 bases lay in between. Germline V gene data show CDR1 as SGHDT and CDR2 as YYEEEE. This CDR3 spans 14 amino acids. The CDR3 region is CASSLASTNYEQYF. For the CDR3, the DNA is TGTGCCAGCAGCTTGGCCAGTACGAACTACGAGCAGTACTTC.

This chain joins TRBV28 and TRBJ1-1; 10 nucleotides line up with TRBD1. Germline V gene sequence: CDR1 MDHEN, CDR2 SYDVKM. The CDR3 sequence is 15 residues long. The trim removed 5 bases at V and 9 bases at J, leaving 12 bases unmatched. The CDR3 here is CASSGIGTGVNKAFF. DNA for the CDR3: TGTGCCAGCAGTGGAATCGGGACAGGGGTTAATAAAGCTTTCTTT.

The rearrangement joins TRBV7-6 to TRBJ1-2, with D unclear. V gave up 2 bases and J gave up 9 bases, with 10 bases separating them. CDR1 SGHVS and CDR2 FNYEAQ come from the germline V gene. The CDR3 runs to 12 residues. This CDR3 is CASSLLEGSYTF. The CDR3, as DNA: TGTGCCAGCAGCTTACTCGAAGGGAGCTACACCTTC. The variable domain in full, with the rest retrieved from reference TRBV7-6 and TRBJ1-2, is GAGVSQSPRYKVTKRGQDVALRCDPISGHVSLYWYRQALGQGPEFLTYFNYEAQQDKSGLPNDRFSAERPEGSISTLTIQRTEQRDSAMYRCASSLLEGSYTFGSGTRLTVV.

The chain joins TRBV10-3 to TRBJ2-7; D is unclear. The CDR3 has 14 residues. Looked up from germline, CDR1 is ENHRY and CDR2 is SYGVKD. The V and J ends lost 2 bases and 2 bases respectively, with 10 bases between them. The CDR3 is CAISELGRAYEQYF. CDR3 nucleotides: TGTGCCATCAGTGAGCTGGGTCGGGCCTACGAGCAGTACTTC.

A few counts support this clone. This rearrangement joins TRBV19 to TRBJ1-1; a possible D gene is TRBD1 (5 bases). Germline-derived CDR1 and CDR2 are LNHDA and SQIVND (reference sequence). CDR3 length: 15 residues. Trimming left V 5 bases short and J 0 bases short, with 13 bases between. CDR3 DNA: TGTGCCAGTAGTGTTAGAAAGGGGATGAACACTGAAGCTTTCTTT. Protein: CASSVRKGMNTEAFF.

Points on this clone: Because it lacks the conserved phenylalanine or tryptophan at the end, this CDR3 is likely a read error. The limits of the CDR3 on the DNA are not certain, so only TCRdb's listed CDR3 is given. The V gene is TRBV7-2, the J gene TRBJ2-7; no check of the table's D call, TRBD1, against the DNA was made. The V gene's germline CDR1 is SGHTA and CDR2 FQGNSA. The CDR3 is made up of 15 amino acids, end residues included. CDR3 residues: CASSLAMQPRTGFYI.

V and J are TRBV2 and TRBJ2-5; no reliable D call. CDR1 and CDR2 from the germline V gene are SNHLY and FYNNEI. Trimming cost V 7 bases and J 4 bases, with 10 bases left between them. This CDR3 contains 12 residues. CDR3 coding DNA: TGTGCCAGCAACCGGCGTGGAGAGACCCAGTACTTC. It codes for CASNRRGETQYF. Drawing the rest from reference TRBV2 and TRBJ2-5, the complete variable domain is EPEVTQTPSHQVTQMGQEVILRCVPISNHLYFYWYRQILGQKVEFLVSFYNNEISEKSEIFDDQFSVERPDGSNFTLKIRSTKLEDSAMYFCASNRRGETQYFGPGTRLLVL.

On this clone: The germline gene is not matched at one end of the junction; a read error may be the cause. This sequence joins TRBV6-5 and TRBJ1-5; no firm D call. Germline V gene lookup returns CDR1 MNHEY and CDR2 SVGAGI. The CDR3 is 16 residues long. DNA of the CDR3: TGTGCCAGCAGTTTCCGTCGGGGAAATAGCAATCAGCCCCGGCATTTT. Residues: CASSFRRGNSNQPRHF.

The CDR3 here is CASSLVVRLEYTYNEQFF. The CDR3 region has the DNA TGTGCCAGCAGCTTAGTTGTTAGACTCGAATACACCTACAATGAGCAGTTCTTC. This chain uses TRBV7-2 with TRBJ2-1; D unresolved. V lost 1 base to trimming and J lost 2 bases, with 18 bases between them. Germline-derived CDR1 and CDR2 are SGHTA and FQGNSA. The CDR3 runs to 18 residues.

The CDR3 coding sequence is TGTGCCAGCACGGGACAGGGGGAGACCCAGTACTTC. Its translation: CASTGQGETQYF. The rearrangement links TRBV2 to TRBJ2-5, with 10 bases fitting TRBD1. Germline V CDR1 and CDR2: SNHLY, FYNNEI. The CDR3 totals 12 residues. The V gene end was trimmed by 7 bases and the J gene end by 5 bases; junction bases not matched to a gene: 1.

This chain connects TRBV28 to TRBJ2-5; D not certain. V was cut by 6 bases and J by 5 bases, with 10 bases left in between. The CDR3 contains 12 residues. Germline values: CDR1 MDHEN, CDR2 SYDVKM. The CDR3 bases are TGTGCCAGCAGCCTGACGAGCGAGACCCAGTACTTC. Translating gives CASSLTSETQYF.

The chain joins TRBV28 to TRBJ2-7, with a possible D match to TRBD1 (5 bases). This CDR3 is built from 14 residues. Trimming cost V 5 bases and J 3 bases, with 14 bases left between them. CDR1 is MDHEN, CDR2 SYDVKM, per germline. The CDR3 sequence is CASSRGNEVYEQYF. CDR3 nucleotides: TGTGCCAGCAGTAGGGGTAACGAGGTCTACGAGCAGTACTTC.